This TCR beta chain was recovered during a study of cytomegalovirus exposure and HLA in healthy donors. V was pared by 0 bases and J by 4 bases, with 6 bases between. CDR1 is SGHNT, CDR2 YENEEA, per germline. This CDR3 has 14 amino acids. To note about this clone: As yet, its antigen is unknown.

Study conclusions and caveats: A later analysis showed HLA-associated TCR beta chains outstripping equally common others in clonal expansion. The analysis excluded some indistinguishable V segments, including TRBV6-2 and TRBV6-3.

PCR used 60 Vbeta primers and 13 Jbeta primers. Produced via immunoSEQ multiplex PCR; TCRdb's table is partial and in-frame only. This table has about 140,000 clones, roughly 65% appearing once. The origin of this receptor is a woman under 40 in good health and CMV-seronegative. Source material: PBMCs. The chain recombines TRBV11-3 with TRBJ2-2, with D possibly matching TRBD1 (5 bases). CDR3 protein: CASSLDRATGELFF. The CDR3, as DNA: TGTGCCAGCAGCTTAGACAGGGCCACCGGGGAGCTGTTTTTT. Full variable domain (outside the CDR3, taken from reference TRBV11-3 and TRBJ2-2): EAGVVQSPRYKIIEKKQPVAFWCNPISGHNTLYWYLQNLGQGPELLIRYENEEAVDDSQLPKDRFSAERLKGVDSTLKIQPAELGDSAVYLCASSLDRATGELFFGEGSRLTVL.